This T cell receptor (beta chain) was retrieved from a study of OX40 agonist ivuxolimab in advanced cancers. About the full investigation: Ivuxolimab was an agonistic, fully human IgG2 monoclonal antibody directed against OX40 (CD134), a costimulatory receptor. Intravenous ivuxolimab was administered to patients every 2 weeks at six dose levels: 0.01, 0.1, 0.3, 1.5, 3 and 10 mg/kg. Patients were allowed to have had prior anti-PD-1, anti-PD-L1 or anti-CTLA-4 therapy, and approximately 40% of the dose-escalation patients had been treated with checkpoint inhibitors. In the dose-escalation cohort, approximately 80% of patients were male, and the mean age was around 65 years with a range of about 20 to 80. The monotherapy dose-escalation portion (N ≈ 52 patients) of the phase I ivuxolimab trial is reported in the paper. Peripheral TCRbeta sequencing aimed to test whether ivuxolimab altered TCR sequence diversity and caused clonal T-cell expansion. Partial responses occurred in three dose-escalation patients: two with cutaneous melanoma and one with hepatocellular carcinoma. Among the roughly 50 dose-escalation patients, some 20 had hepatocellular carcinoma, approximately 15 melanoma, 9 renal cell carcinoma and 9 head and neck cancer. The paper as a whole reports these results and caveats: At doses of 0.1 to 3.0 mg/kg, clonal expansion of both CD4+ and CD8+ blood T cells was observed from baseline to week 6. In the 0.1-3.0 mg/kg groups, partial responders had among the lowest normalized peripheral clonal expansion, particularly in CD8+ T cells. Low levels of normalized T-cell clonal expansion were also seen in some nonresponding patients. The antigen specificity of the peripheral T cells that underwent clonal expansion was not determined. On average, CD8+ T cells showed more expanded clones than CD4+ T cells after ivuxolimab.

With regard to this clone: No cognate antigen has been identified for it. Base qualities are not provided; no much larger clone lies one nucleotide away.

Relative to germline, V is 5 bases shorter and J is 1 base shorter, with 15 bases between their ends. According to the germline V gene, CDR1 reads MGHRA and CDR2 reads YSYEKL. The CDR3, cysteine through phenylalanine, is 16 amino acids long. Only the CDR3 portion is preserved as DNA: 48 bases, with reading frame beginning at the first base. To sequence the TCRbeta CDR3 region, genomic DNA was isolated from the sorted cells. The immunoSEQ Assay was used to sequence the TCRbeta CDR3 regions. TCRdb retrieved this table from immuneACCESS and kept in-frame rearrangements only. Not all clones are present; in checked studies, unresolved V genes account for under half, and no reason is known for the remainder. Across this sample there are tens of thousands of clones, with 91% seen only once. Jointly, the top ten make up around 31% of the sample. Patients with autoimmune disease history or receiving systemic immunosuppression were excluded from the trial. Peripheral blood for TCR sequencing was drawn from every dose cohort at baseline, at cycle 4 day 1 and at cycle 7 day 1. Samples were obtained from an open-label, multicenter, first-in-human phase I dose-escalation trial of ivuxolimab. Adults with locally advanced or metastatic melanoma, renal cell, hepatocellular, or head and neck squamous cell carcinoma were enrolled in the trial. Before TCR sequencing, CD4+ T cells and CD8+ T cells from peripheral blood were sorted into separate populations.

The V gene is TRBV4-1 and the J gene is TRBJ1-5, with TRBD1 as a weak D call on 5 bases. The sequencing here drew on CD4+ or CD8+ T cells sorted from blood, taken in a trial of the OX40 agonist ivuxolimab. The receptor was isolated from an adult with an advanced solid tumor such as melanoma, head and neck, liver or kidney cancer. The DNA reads TGCGCCAGCAGCTCCCATCCGGGGGGGAGCAATCAGCCCCAGCATTTT. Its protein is CASSSHPGGSNQPQHF.